The TCR beta chain described here comes from a study of blood T cell repertoires in COVID-19. The wider study: Spain, Italy and the United States supplied samples that represented acute and convalescent COVID-19.

Original processing methods: Amplified reference gene primers provided the basis for estimating nucleated cell counts. Some clones are missing from TCRdb's copy, which holds only in-frame ones; the method was immunoSEQ multiplex PCR. The V and J calls and the clone size are those of that table, but D and trimming were determined from the DNA. This table holds around 250,000 clones, about four fifths found once. The sequenced sample was peripheral blood. The receptor was derived from a woman between 18 and 29 years old with acute or convalescent COVID-19.

CDR3 nucleotide sequence: TGTGCCAGCAGCTTAAAGCCAGGGTGGGGAGAGACCCAGTACTTC. Translating gives CASSLKPGWGETQYF. The rearrangement uses TRBV7-2 and TRBJ2-5; D possibly corresponds to TRBD1 (5 bases). This CDR3 comprises 15 residues. Germline CDR1 SGHTA, CDR2 FQGNSA. Trimming removed 2 bases at V and 4 bases at J, with 14 bases between.